This T cell receptor (beta chain) was recorded in a study of blood T cell repertoires in COVID-19. Some clones are missing from TCRdb's copy, which holds only in-frame ones; the method was immunoSEQ multiplex PCR. The sample carries about 200,000 clones, 65% to 90% recorded once. The sequence was collected from a man older than 75 with acute or convalescent COVID-19. Sequencing was done on a sample of peripheral blood.

The DNA of the CDR3 is TGTGCCAGCAGCTTGGGACAGGGCGGTGGCGGGGAGCTGTTTTTT. This codes for CASSLGQGGGGELFF. The chain employs TRBV11-2 and TRBJ2-2, with 9 nucleotides matching TRBD1. The junction had 6 bases not matched to a gene; V was cut back by 3 bases and J by 7 bases. The germline CDR1 and CDR2 sequences are SGHAT and FQNNGV. The CDR3 contains 15 residues.